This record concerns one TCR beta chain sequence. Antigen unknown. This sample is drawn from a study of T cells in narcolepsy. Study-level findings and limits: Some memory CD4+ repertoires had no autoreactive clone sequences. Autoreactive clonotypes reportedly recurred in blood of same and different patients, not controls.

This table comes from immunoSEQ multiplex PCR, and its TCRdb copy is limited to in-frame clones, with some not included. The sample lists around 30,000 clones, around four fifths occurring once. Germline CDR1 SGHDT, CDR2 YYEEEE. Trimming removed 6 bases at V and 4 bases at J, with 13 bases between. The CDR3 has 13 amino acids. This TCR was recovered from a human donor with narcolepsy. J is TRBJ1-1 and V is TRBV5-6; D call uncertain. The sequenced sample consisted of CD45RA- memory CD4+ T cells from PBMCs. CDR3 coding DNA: TGTGCCAGCAACCCATTTGGGTTCACTGAAGCTTTCTTT. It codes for CASNPFGFTEAFF.